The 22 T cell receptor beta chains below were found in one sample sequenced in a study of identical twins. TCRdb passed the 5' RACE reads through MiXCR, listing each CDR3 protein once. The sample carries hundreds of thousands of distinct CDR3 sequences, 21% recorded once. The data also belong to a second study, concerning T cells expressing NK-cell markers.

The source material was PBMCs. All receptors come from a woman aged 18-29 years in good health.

This chain's CDR3 is CATQRGSGDPKTGELFF. The CDR3 DNA follows: TGTGCCACCCAAAGGGGGAGCGGCGATCCCAAAACCGGGGAGCTGTTTTTT. This chain links TRBV6-2 or TRBV6-3 with TRBJ2-2; D is perhaps TRBD1 (6 bases). Germline V gene sequence: CDR1 MNHEY, CDR2 SVGEGT. The CDR3 has 17 residues. Trimming took off 10 bases at V and 5 bases at J, with 26 bases between the two ends.

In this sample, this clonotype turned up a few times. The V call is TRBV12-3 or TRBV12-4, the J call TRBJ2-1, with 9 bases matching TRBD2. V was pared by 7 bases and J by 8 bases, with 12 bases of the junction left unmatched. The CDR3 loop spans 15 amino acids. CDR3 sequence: CASNLPGTSIDEQFF. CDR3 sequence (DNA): TGTGCCAGCAACTTACCCGGGACTAGCATCGATGAGCAGTTCTTC.

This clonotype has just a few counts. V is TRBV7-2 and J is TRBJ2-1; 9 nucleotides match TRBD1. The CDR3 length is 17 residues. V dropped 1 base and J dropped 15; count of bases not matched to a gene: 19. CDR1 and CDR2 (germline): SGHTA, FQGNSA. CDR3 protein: CASSLVRGQGPDPLPFF. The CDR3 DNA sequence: TGTGCCAGCAGCTTAGTGAGGGGACAGGGACCCGACCCTTTGCCGTTCTTC.

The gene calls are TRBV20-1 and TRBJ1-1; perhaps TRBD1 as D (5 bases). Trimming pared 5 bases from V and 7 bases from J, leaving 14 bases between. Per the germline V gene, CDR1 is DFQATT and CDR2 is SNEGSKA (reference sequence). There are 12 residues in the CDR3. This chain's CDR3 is CSAYFDSLEAFF. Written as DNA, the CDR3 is TGCAGTGCTTACTTCGACAGCCTTGAAGCTTTCTTT.

The CDR3 is CASSQDRGFLETQYF. CDR3 in DNA: TGCGCCAGCAGCCAAGATCGGGGTTTCTTGGAGACCCAGTACTTC. The chain uses TRBV4-1 and TRBJ2-5; tentatively, D is TRBD2 (5 bases). Germline loops: CDR1 MGHRA, CDR2 YSYEKL. This CDR3 contains 15 residues. V lost 0 bases, J lost 5 bases, and 13 bases lay in between.

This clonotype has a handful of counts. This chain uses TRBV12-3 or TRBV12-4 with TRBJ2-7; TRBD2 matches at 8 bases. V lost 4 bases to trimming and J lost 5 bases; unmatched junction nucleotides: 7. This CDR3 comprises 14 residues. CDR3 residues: CASSSGAGAHEQYF. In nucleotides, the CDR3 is TGTGCCAGCAGTTCTGGAGCGGGAGCCCACGAGCAGTACTTC.

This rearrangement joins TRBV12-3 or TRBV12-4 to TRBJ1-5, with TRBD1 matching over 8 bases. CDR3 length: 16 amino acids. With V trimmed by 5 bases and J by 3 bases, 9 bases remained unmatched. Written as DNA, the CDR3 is TGTGCCAGCAGTCGACAGGGGTGGGTCGACAATCAGCCCCAGCATTTT. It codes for CASSRQGWVDNQPQHF.

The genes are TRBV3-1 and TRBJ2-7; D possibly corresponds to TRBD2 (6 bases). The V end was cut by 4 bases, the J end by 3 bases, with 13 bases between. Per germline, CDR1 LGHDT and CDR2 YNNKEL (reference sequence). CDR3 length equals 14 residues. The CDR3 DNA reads TGTGCCAGCAGCCTAGAGCAGGGACTCTACGAGCAGTACTTC. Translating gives CASSLEQGLYEQYF.

CDR3 DNA sequence: TGTGCCAGCAGTCACGGACTAGCGGGGTTCGCTAGCACAGATACGCAGTATTTT. Translated, it gives CASSHGLAGFASTDTQYF. The chain uses TRBV12-3 or TRBV12-4 and TRBJ2-3; 12 nucleotides align to TRBD2. With 5 bases clipped from V and 0 bases from J, the junction kept 9 bases outside the gene matches. CDR3 length: 18 amino acids.

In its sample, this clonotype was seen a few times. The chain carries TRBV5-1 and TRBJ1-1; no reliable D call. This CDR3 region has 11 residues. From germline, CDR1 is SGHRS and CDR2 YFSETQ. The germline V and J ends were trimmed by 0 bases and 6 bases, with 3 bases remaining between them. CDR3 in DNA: TGCGCCAGCAGCTTGGAGGCTGAAGCTTTCTTT. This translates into CASSLEAEAFF.

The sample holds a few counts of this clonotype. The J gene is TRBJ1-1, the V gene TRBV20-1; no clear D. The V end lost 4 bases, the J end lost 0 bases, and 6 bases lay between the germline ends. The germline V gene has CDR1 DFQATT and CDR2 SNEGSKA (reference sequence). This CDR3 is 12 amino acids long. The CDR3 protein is CSATSLNTEAFF. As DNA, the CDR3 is TGCAGTGCTACCAGCTTGAACACTGAAGCTTTCTTT.

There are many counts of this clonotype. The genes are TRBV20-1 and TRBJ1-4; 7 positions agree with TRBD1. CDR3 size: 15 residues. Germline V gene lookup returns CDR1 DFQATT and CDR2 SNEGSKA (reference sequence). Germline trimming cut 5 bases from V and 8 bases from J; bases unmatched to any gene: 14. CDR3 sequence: CSAFFPGTVKEKLFF. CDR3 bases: TGCAGTGCTTTTTTTCCCGGGACAGTCAAAGAAAAACTGTTTTTT.

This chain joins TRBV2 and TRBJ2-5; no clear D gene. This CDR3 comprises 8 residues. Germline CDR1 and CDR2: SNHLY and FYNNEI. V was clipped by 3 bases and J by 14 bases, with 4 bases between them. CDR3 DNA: TGTGCCAGCAGTGACAGATACTTC. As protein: CASSDRYF.

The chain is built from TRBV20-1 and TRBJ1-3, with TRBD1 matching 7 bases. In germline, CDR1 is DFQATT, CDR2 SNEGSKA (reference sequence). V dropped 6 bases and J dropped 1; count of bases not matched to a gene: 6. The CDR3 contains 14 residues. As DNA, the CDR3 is TGCAGTGCGGCAGGGACAGTTTCTGGAAACACCATATATTTT. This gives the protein CSAAGTVSGNTIYF.

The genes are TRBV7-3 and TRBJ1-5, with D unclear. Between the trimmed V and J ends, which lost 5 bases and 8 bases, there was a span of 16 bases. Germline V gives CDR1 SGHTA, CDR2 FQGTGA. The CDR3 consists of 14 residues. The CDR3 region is CASSLERTPEPQHF. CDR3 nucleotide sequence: TGTGCCAGCAGCCTGGAACGGACCCCCGAGCCCCAGCATTTT.

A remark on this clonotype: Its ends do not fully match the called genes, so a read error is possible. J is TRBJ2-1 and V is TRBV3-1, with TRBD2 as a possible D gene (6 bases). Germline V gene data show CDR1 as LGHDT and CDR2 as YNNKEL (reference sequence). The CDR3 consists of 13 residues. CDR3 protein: CASRQAGWGHQFF. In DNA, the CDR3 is TGTGCCAGCAGGCAAGCGGGTTGGGGCCACCAGTTCTTC.

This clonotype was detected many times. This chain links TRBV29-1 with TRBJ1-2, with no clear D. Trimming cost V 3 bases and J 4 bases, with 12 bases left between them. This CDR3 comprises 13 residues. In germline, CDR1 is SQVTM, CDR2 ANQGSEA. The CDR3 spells CSVEGQSLYGYTF. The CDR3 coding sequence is TGCAGCGTTGAGGGCCAGTCACTCTATGGCTACACCTTC.

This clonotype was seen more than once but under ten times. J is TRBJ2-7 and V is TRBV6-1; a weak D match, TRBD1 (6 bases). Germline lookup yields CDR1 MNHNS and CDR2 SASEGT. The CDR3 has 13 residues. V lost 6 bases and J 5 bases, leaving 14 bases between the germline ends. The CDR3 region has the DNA TGTGCCAGCAGAACAACAGGGTTCCACGAGCAGTACTTC. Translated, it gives CASRTTGFHEQYF.

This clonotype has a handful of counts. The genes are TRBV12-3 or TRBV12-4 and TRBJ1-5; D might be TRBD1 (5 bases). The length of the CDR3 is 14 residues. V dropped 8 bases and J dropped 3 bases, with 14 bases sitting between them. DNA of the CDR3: TGTGCCAGCGCCCATACAGGTTACAATCAGCCCCAGCATTTT. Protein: CASAHTGYNQPQHF.

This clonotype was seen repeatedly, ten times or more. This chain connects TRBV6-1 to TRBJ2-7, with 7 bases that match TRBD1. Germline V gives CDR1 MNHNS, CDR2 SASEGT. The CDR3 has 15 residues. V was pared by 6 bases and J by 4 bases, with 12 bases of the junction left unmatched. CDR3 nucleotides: TGTGCCAGCAGCCCTCAAATGACAGGGCGTTACGAGCAGTACTTC. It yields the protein CASSPQMTGRYEQYF.

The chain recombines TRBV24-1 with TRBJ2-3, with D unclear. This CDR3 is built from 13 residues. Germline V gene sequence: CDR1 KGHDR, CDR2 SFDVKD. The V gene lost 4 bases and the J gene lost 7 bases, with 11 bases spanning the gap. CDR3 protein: CATSEVGANTQYF. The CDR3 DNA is TGTGCCACCAGTGAGGTGGGTGCCAATACGCAGTATTTT.

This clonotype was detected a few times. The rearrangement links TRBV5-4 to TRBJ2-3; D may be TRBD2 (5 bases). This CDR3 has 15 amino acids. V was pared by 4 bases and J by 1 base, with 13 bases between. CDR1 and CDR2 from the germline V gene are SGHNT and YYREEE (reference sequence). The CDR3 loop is CASSILGIGTDTQYF. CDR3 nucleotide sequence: TGTGCCAGCAGCATCCTCGGGATAGGCACAGATACGCAGTATTTT.